The source of this TCR beta chain is a study of PD-1 blockade in classical Hodgkin lymphoma. Produced via immunoSEQ multiplex PCR; TCRdb's table is partial and in-frame only. The table has around 36,000 clones, more than 80% seen once. Every single patient, without exception, relapsed after autologous stem cell transplantation, and brentuximab vedotin exposure varied. Using magnetic negative selection, the CD4+ T cells were separated out of thawed PBMCs. The V end was cut by 6 bases, the J end by 9 bases, with 20 bases between. Germline V gene sequence: CDR1 SNHLY, CDR2 FYNNEI. CDR3 length: 14 residues.

The starting material was CD4+ T cells from blood, obtained at baseline. The sequence came from a human donor with classical Hodgkin lymphoma. The chain employs TRBV2 and TRBJ1-1, with no clear D. CDR3 region: CASSPSTAGRKAFF. The CDR3 DNA reads TGTGCCAGCAGCCCCTCCACGGCGGGCAGGAAAGCTTTCTTT.